Described below is a single T cell receptor (beta chain) sequence and its context. The antigen remains undetermined. The CDR3 has 14 residues. Trimming took off 1 base at V and 1 base at J, with 10 bases between the two ends. CDR1 is GTSNPN, CDR2 SVGIG, per germline (reference sequence). The sample belongs to a study of cytomegalovirus exposure and HLA in healthy donors. With 60 Vbeta and 13 Jbeta primers, the PCR was carried out. Clones were read by immunoSEQ multiplex PCR, and TCRdb kept only the in-frame ones, dropping some. The repertoire holds some 170,000 clones, with just over 70% as singletons. Study observations and caveats: Among the most significant clusters, several appeared linked to common viral pathogens in a later analysis. Data from an earlier analysis indicated that most TCR beta V segments were productive either about 87% or about 30% of the time.

This clonotype was obtained from a human donor in good health. The rearrangement joins TRBV30 to TRBJ1-2; a possible D gene is TRBD1 (6 bases). Source material: PBMCs. The CDR3: CAWSARTDNYGYTF. CDR3 in DNA: TGTGCCTGGAGTGCCCGGACAGATAACTATGGCTACACCTTC.